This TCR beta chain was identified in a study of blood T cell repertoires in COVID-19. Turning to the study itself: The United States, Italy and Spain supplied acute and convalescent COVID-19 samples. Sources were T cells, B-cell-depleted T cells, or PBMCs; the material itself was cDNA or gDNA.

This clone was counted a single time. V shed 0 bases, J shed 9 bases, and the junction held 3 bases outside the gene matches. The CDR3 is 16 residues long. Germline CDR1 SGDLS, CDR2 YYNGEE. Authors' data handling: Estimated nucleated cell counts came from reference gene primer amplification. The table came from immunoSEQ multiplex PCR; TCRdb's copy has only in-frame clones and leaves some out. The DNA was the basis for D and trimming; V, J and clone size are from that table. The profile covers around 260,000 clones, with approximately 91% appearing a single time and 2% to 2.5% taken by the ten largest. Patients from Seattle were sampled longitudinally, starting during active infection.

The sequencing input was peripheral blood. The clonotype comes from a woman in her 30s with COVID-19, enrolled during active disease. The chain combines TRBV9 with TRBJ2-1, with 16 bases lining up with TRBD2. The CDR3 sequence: CASSVVGLAGGTEQFF. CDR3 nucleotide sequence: TGTGCCAGCAGCGTAGTGGGACTAGCGGGAGGGACTGAGCAGTTCTTC.